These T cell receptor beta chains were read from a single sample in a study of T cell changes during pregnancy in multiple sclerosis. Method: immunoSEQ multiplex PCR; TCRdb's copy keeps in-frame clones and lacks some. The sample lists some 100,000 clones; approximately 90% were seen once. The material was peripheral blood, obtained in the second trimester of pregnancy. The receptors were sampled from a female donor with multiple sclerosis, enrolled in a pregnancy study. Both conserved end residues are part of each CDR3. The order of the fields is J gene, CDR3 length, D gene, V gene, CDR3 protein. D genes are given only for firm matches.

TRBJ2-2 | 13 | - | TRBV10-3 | CAISETTPGELFF
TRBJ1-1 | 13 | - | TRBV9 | CASSVHQVTEAFF
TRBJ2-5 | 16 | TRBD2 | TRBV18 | CASSSWTSVTQETQYF
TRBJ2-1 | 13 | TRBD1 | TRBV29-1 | CSVERTGSNEQFF
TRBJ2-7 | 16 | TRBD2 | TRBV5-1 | CASSYGLAGTRDEQYF
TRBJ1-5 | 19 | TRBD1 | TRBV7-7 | CASSLVSVGTGGCNQPQHF
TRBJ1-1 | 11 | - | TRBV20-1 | CSADRGTEAFF
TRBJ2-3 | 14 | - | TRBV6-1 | CASSQGRNTDTQYF
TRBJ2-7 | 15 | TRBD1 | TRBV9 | CASSVDATGGYEQYF
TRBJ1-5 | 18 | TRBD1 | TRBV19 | CASSKGQGGILSNQPQHF